The rows below give T cell receptor beta chains drawn from one sample of a study of CD4 T cell repertoires in COVID-19. The assay was immunoSEQ multiplex PCR, and TCRdb's table has in-frame clones only and misses some. The sample has thousands of clones; around 84% are singletons. The material sequenced was effector memory CD4+ T cells from blood, taken before the COVID-19 pandemic. The receptor source for this set is a human donor who had COVID-19. Both conserved end residues are part of each CDR3. The D gene is left open where the match is weak. Clone size is not always given. Where it is, it says once, few, many or a class for expanded clones.

d_call: -; cdr3_length: 13; v_call: TRBV7-8; clone_size: -; j_call: TRBJ1-2; cdr3_nt: TGTGCCAGCAGCTTAGGCGGCTACTATGGCTACACCTTC; cdr3_aa: CASSLGGYYGYTF
d_call: TRBD1; cdr3_length: 16; v_call: TRBV5-5; clone_size: -; j_call: TRBJ2-3; cdr3_nt: TGTGCCAGCAGCTTGGGGAGGACAGGCGGCACAGATACGCAGTATTTT; cdr3_aa: CASSLGRTGGTDTQYF
d_call: TRBD2; cdr3_length: 13; v_call: TRBV7-9; clone_size: -; j_call: TRBJ2-1; cdr3_nt: TGTGCCAGCAGCTTAGCGGGGGGGGGTGAGCAGTTCTTC; cdr3_aa: CASSLAGGGEQFF
d_call: TRBD1; cdr3_length: 16; v_call: TRBV11-1; clone_size: -; j_call: TRBJ2-2; cdr3_nt: TGTGCCAGCAGCTTAATTGGACAGGGGGCCACCGGGGAGCTGTTTTTT; cdr3_aa: CASSLIGQGATGELFF
d_call: -; cdr3_length: 14; v_call: TRBV10-3; clone_size: -; j_call: TRBJ1-4; cdr3_nt: TGTGCCATCAGTACAGGAACAACTAATGAAAAACTGTTTTTT; cdr3_aa: CAISTGTTNEKLFF
d_call: TRBD2; cdr3_length: 16; v_call: TRBV11-3; clone_size: few; j_call: TRBJ2-3; cdr3_nt: TGTGCCAGCAGCGCGGGGACTAGCGGGAGGCAAGATACGCAGTATTTT; cdr3_aa: CASSAGTSGRQDTQYF
d_call: TRBD2; cdr3_length: 14; v_call: TRBV7-9; clone_size: -; j_call: TRBJ2-2; cdr3_nt: TGTGCCAGCAGCTTGGCGGGGGGCACCGGGGAGCTGTTTTTT; cdr3_aa: CASSLAGGTGELFF
d_call: -; cdr3_length: 16; v_call: TRBV7-8; clone_size: -; j_call: TRBJ1-1; cdr3_nt: TGTGCCAGCAGACAGGGAACGATCTCAACGAACACTGAAGCTTTCTTT; cdr3_aa: CASRQGTISTNTEAFF
d_call: -; cdr3_length: 15; v_call: TRBV2; clone_size: -; j_call: TRBJ1-1; cdr3_nt: TGTGCCAGCAGTAGAGAGACAGGAGAAAACACTGAAGCTTTCTTT; cdr3_aa: CASSRETGENTEAFF
d_call: -; cdr3_length: 15; v_call: TRBV5-1; clone_size: -; j_call: TRBJ1-4; cdr3_nt: TGCGCCAGCAGCCCGCGGCACGGGAACACTGAAAAACTGTTTTTT; cdr3_aa: CASSPRHGNTEKLFF
d_call: -; cdr3_length: 13; v_call: TRBV7-9; clone_size: -; j_call: TRBJ2-5; cdr3_nt: TGTGCCAGCAGCTCCACAGGGACGGAGACCCAGTACTTC; cdr3_aa: CASSSTGTETQYF
d_call: TRBD1; cdr3_length: 14; v_call: TRBV11-2; clone_size: once; j_call: TRBJ2-7; cdr3_nt: TGTGCCAGCAGAGACACCGGGACAGGGGGCGAGCAGTACTTC; cdr3_aa: CASRDTGTGGEQYF
d_call: TRBD2; cdr3_length: 16; v_call: TRBV30; clone_size: -; j_call: TRBJ2-2; cdr3_nt: TGTGCCTGGGAGACAGGACTAGCGGGAGCCGCCGGGGAGCTGTTTTTT; cdr3_aa: CAWETGLAGAAGELFF
d_call: TRBD1; cdr3_length: 15; v_call: TRBV18; clone_size: -; j_call: TRBJ2-5; cdr3_nt: TGTGCCAGCTCGCGGAGGACAGGGGGCCAAGAGACCCAGTACTTC; cdr3_aa: CASSRRTGGQETQYF
d_call: TRBD2; cdr3_length: 13; v_call: TRBV2; clone_size: -; j_call: TRBJ2-3; cdr3_nt: TGTGCCACGGGAGGGCTTTTCACAGATACGCAGTATTTT; cdr3_aa: CATGGLFTDTQYF
d_call: -; cdr3_length: 16; v_call: TRBV21-1; clone_size: -; j_call: TRBJ2-2; cdr3_nt: TGTGCCAGCAGCAAAGAGGGACTAGAGGACACCGGGGAGCTGTTTTTT; cdr3_aa: CASSKEGLEDTGELFF
d_call: -; cdr3_length: 17; v_call: TRBV28; clone_size: -; j_call: TRBJ1-5; cdr3_nt: TGTGCCAGCAGTCCCACTTTATCGTGGAGGTTCAATCAGCCCCAGCATTTT; cdr3_aa: CASSPTLSWRFNQPQHF
d_call: -; cdr3_length: 15; v_call: TRBV5-1; clone_size: -; j_call: TRBJ2-3; cdr3_nt: TGCGCCAGCAGCATATCCCAGGGTGTTACAGATACGCAGTATTTT; cdr3_aa: CASSISQGVTDTQYF
d_call: -; cdr3_length: 15; v_call: TRBV10-3; clone_size: few; j_call: TRBJ1-3; cdr3_nt: TGTGCCATCAGTGATGCCGGCAGCTCCGGGTACACCATATATTTT; cdr3_aa: CAISDAGSSGYTIYF
d_call: TRBD1; cdr3_length: 15; v_call: TRBV7-9; clone_size: few; j_call: TRBJ1-4; cdr3_nt: TGTGCCAGCAGCAGAGAGAGGGGGCAAGACGAAAAACTGTTTTTT; cdr3_aa: CASSRERGQDEKLFF
d_call: -; cdr3_length: 12; v_call: TRBV10-3; clone_size: -; j_call: TRBJ1-2; cdr3_nt: TGTGCCATCAGCACAGGGCCCGGTGGCTACACCTTC; cdr3_aa: CAISTGPGGYTF
d_call: TRBD1; cdr3_length: 18; v_call: TRBV4-1; clone_size: -; j_call: TRBJ1-2; cdr3_nt: TGCGCCAGCAGCCAAGGGCCCGGCCAGGGGGCTTCCGGCTATGGCTACACCTTC; cdr3_aa: CASSQGPGQGASGYGYTF
d_call: -; cdr3_length: 13; v_call: TRBV9; clone_size: -; j_call: TRBJ2-5; cdr3_nt: TGTGCCAGCAGCGTGACAGACCAAGAGACCCAGTACTTC; cdr3_aa: CASSVTDQETQYF
d_call: TRBD1; cdr3_length: 15; v_call: TRBV11-2; clone_size: -; j_call: TRBJ1-1; cdr3_nt: TGTGCCAGCAGCCAGGGACAGGGAATGAACACTGAAGCTTTCTTT; cdr3_aa: CASSQGQGMNTEAFF
d_call: TRBD1; cdr3_length: 18; v_call: TRBV7-9; clone_size: -; j_call: TRBJ2-6; cdr3_nt: TGTGCCAGCAGCCCTGGACAGGGGGGAGCCGGGGGGGCCAACGTCCTGACTTTC; cdr3_aa: CASSPGQGGAGGANVLTF
d_call: -; cdr3_length: 16; v_call: TRBV7-2; clone_size: once; j_call: TRBJ1-3; cdr3_nt: TGTGCCAGCAGCCCAGGAGCAGGGCAAGGCGGAAACACCATATATTTT; cdr3_aa: CASSPGAGQGGNTIYF